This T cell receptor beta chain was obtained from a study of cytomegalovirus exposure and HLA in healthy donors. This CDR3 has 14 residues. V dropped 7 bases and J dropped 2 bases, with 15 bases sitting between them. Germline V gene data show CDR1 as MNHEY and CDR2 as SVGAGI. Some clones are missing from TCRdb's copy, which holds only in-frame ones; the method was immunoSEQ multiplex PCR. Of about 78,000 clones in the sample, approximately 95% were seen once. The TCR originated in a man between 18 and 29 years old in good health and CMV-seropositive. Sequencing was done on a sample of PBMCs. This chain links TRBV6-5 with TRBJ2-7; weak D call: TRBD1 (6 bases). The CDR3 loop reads CASTNYRDTYEQYF. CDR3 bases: TGTGCCAGCACAAACTACAGGGATACCTACGAGCAGTACTTC.